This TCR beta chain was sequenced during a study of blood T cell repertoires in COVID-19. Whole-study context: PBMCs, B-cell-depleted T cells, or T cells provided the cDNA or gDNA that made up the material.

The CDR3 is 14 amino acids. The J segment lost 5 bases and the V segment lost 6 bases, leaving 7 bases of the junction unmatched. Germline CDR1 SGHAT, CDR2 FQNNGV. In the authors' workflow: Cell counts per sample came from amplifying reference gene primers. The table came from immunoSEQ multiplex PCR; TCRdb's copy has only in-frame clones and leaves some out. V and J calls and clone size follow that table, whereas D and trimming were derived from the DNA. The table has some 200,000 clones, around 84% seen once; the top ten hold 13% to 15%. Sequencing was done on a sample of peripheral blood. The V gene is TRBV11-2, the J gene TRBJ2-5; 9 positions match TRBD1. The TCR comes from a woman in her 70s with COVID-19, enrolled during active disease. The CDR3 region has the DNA TGTGCCAGCAGGGAAGGGACAGGGAGGGAGACCCAGTACTTC. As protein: CASREGTGRETQYF.